A single sample is the source of the 27 T cell receptor beta chains below, sequenced in a study of cytomegalovirus exposure and HLA in healthy donors. In the PCR, 60 Vbeta and 13 Jbeta primers were used. Here immunoSEQ multiplex PCR was the method, and the copy in TCRdb shows in-frame clones only, minus some. This sample carries 60,000 or so clones, about 72% of them seen once, and the ten largest clones take approximately 3.4%. The specimen sequenced was PBMCs. The source is a woman between 40 and 55 years old in good health and CMV-seropositive.

This clone was counted only a few times. V gene TRBV7-3 combines with J gene TRBJ2-1; a weak D match, TRBD1 (5 bases). Trimming took off 5 bases at V and 3 bases at J, with 11 bases between the two ends. This CDR3 is built from 14 residues. The V gene's germline CDR1 is SGHTA and CDR2 FQGTGA. CDR3 DNA: TGTGCCAGCAGCCCAGGGCCTGGCTACAATGAGCAGTTCTTC. It encodes CASSPGPGYNEQFF.

The V gene is TRBV19, the J gene TRBJ1-2; weak D call: TRBD1 (6 bases). Germline CDR1 is LNHDA and CDR2 is SQIVND (reference sequence). Trimming took off 6 bases at V and 7 bases at J, with 21 bases between the two ends. The CDR3 has 15 amino acids. This CDR3 is CASSIYVAQGAGYTF. The CDR3 region has the DNA TGTGCCAGTAGCATTTACGTCGCACAGGGAGCTGGCTACACCTTC.

This clone was seen a few times. This chain uses TRBV5-5 with TRBJ2-7; no definite D call. V was clipped by 1 base and J by 2 bases, with 10 bases between them. CDR3 length: 14 amino acids. Germline CDR1 reads SGHKS; CDR2 reads YYEKEE (reference sequence). The DNA for the CDR3 is TGTGCCAGCAGCTTGCGCGACAACCCCTACGAGCAGTACTTC. Amino acid sequence: CASSLRDNPYEQYF.

V usage is TRBV11-2 and J usage is TRBJ1-1; maybe TRBD1 (5 bases). The V gene's germline CDR1 is SGHAT and CDR2 FQNNGV. The V gene lost 0 bases and the J gene lost 6 bases, with 11 bases spanning the gap. This CDR3 contains 14 residues. The CDR3 loop is CASSLDPGRAEAFF. In DNA, the CDR3 is TGTGCCAGCAGCTTAGATCCAGGGCGCGCTGAAGCTTTCTTT.

The V call is TRBV25-1, the J call TRBJ1-1, with 7 bases matching TRBD1. Germline lookup yields CDR1 MGHDK and CDR2 SYGVNS. The CDR3 contains 14 residues. The J segment lost 3 bases and the V segment lost 8 bases, leaving 9 bases of the junction unmatched. CDR3 protein: CASRGGGWDTEAFF. In DNA, the CDR3 is TGTGCCAGCCGAGGGGGCGGGTGGGACACTGAAGCTTTCTTT.

The chain couples TRBV2 to TRBJ1-4; 7 bases map to TRBD1. The ends lost 7 bases at V and 0 bases at J; junction bases unmatched: 5. This CDR3 comprises 15 residues. CDR1 is SNHLY and CDR2 is FYNNEI in the germline V gene. The CDR3 region has the DNA TGTGCCAGCACTAGGGACAGACCAACTAATGAAAAACTGTTTTTT. As protein: CASTRDRPTNEKLFF.

The V call is TRBV7-2, the J call TRBJ2-3; 7 nucleotides agree with TRBD1. The CDR3 totals 14 residues. Losses at the gene ends were 3 bases for V and 2 bases for J; bases not matched to a gene: 2. CDR1 and CDR2 from the germline V gene are SGHTA and FQGNSA. CDR3 protein: CASSLGQPTDTQYF. In DNA, the CDR3 is TGTGCCAGCAGCTTGGGACAGCCCACAGATACGCAGTATTTT.

This clone was observed once. The gene calls are TRBV6-5 and TRBJ1-1, with D hard to call. Trimming pared 5 bases from V and 6 bases from J, leaving 13 bases between. The CDR3 consists of 13 residues. Germline V gene lookup returns CDR1 MNHEY and CDR2 SVGAGI. The CDR3 sequence: CASSQAVTAEAFF. CDR3 nucleotide sequence: TGTGCCAGCAGTCAGGCAGTAACAGCTGAAGCTTTCTTT.

The chain uses TRBV6-1 and TRBJ1-5; the D gene is possibly TRBD1 (6 bases). The CDR3 loop spans 13 amino acids. The germline gives CDR1 MNHNS, CDR2 SASEGT. Trimming cost V 8 bases and J 7 bases, with 15 bases left between them. The CDR3 protein is CASGTRVEQPQHF. For the CDR3, the DNA is TGTGCCAGCGGGACACGGGTCGAACAGCCCCAGCATTTT.

This clone was seen only once. The chain links TRBV12-5 to TRBJ1-5; D perhaps matches TRBD1 (5 bases). The CDR3 is 15 amino acids. Trimming took 6 bases from V and 10 from J, leaving 22 bases between them. The V gene's germline CDR1 is LGHNT and CDR2 FRNRAP. The CDR3 reads CASGSWMGRATPQHF. The CDR3 DNA follows: TGTGCTAGTGGATCATGGATGGGCAGGGCAACACCCCAGCATTTT.

Turning to this clone: This specimen includes other DNA sequences encoding the same CDR3. The chain links TRBV5-6 to TRBJ1-1, with D uncertain. The CDR3 extends over 15 amino acids. Deletions cut 0 bases from V and 3 bases from J, with 12 bases between. From germline, CDR1 is SGHDT and CDR2 YYEEEE. The DNA for the CDR3 is TGTGCCAGCAGCTTGGCAGGTCGCCTGGACACTGAAGCTTTCTTT. Translating it yields CASSLAGRLDTEAFF.

V usage is TRBV7-9 and J usage is TRBJ2-3; 8 nucleotides align to TRBD2. The CDR3 is made up of 16 amino acids. V was pared by 7 bases and J by 1 base, with 10 bases of the junction left unmatched. From germline, CDR1 is SEHNR and CDR2 FQNEAQ (reference sequence). The CDR3 region is CASKAGVGLGTDTQYF. DNA of the CDR3: TGTGCCAGCAAAGCGGGGGTAGGGTTGGGCACAGATACGCAGTATTTT.

The chain recombines TRBV7-9 with TRBJ1-4; D is uncertain. Trimming took 2 bases from V and 0 from J, leaving 7 bases between them. The CDR3 loop spans 15 amino acids. Germline CDR1 SEHNR, CDR2 FQNEAQ (reference sequence). The CDR3, as DNA: TGTGCCAGCAGCTTACGAGACACAACTAATGAAAAACTGTTTTTT. As protein: CASSLRDTTNEKLFF.

This chain links TRBV2 with TRBJ1-1, with D possibly being TRBD1 (5 bases). The ends were cut back, 1 base at V and 3 bases at J, with 9 bases in the middle. This CDR3 has 14 amino acids. CDR1 is SNHLY and CDR2 is FYNNEI in the germline V gene. The CDR3 sequence is CASSEVRGYTEAFF. The CDR3 region has the DNA TGTGCCAGCAGTGAAGTTCGGGGGTACACTGAAGCTTTCTTT.

This clone has more than one count but fewer than ten. The J gene is TRBJ2-7, the V gene TRBV6-1; 10 nucleotides align to TRBD1. The trim removed 0 bases at V and 5 bases at J, leaving 4 bases unmatched. CDR3 length equals 15 residues. Germline values: CDR1 MNHNS, CDR2 SASEGT. CDR3 DNA: TGTGCCAGCAGTGAAGCGGGGGACAGGGGAGACGAGCAGTACTTC. As protein: CASSEAGDRGDEQYF.

The chain uses TRBV30 and TRBJ1-2; 10 bases fit TRBD1. The CDR3 extends over 15 amino acids. V lost 2 bases to trimming and J lost 5 bases; unmatched junction nucleotides: 8. Germline lookup yields CDR1 GTSNPN and CDR2 SVGIG (reference sequence). The CDR3 here is CAWSTGTGVVYGYTF. CDR3 bases: TGTGCCTGGAGTACCGGGACAGGGGTAGTTTATGGCTACACCTTC.

The CDR3 DNA follows: TGTGCCAGTAGCTCCGGACAGGGGCCAGGGCAGTTCTTC. Translated, it gives CASSSGQGPGQFF. V gene TRBV19 combines with J gene TRBJ2-1; TRBD1 matches at 9 bases. This CDR3 is built from 13 residues. The germline CDR1 and CDR2 sequences are LNHDA and SQIVND (reference sequence). V dropped 6 bases and J dropped 12; count of bases not matched to a gene: 9.

The chain uses TRBV7-3 and TRBJ2-7; the D is unclear. The CDR3 has 11 residues. V dropped 5 bases and J dropped 7 bases, with 9 bases sitting between them. In germline, CDR1 is SGHTA, CDR2 FQGTGA. CDR3 sequence: CASSPAREQYF. The CDR3 DNA follows: TGTGCCAGCAGCCCCGCGAGGGAGCAGTACTTC.

The chain combines TRBV25-1 with TRBJ1-2; 8 bases fit TRBD1. The CDR3 is 12 amino acids. CDR1 is MGHDK, CDR2 SYGVNS, per germline. V shed 8 bases, J shed 4 bases, and the junction held 3 bases outside the gene matches. The CDR3 region is CASGQGTYGYTF. The DNA of the CDR3 is TGTGCCAGCGGACAGGGTACCTATGGCTACACCTTC.

The rearrangement links TRBV7-9 to TRBJ1-2; 7 bases match TRBD1. V dropped 3 bases and J dropped 8; count of bases not matched to a gene: 6. Germline CDR1 reads SEHNR; CDR2 reads FQNEAQ (reference sequence). The CDR3 is 13 amino acids. Here the CDR3 reads CASSFRDSRGYTF. For the CDR3, the DNA is TGTGCCAGCAGCTTTCGGGACAGCCGGGGCTACACCTTC.

V gene TRBV11-2 combines with J gene TRBJ1-2; TRBD1 agrees at 10 bases. Germline loops: CDR1 SGHAT, CDR2 FQNNGV. This CDR3 contains 18 residues. J was trimmed by 0 bases and V by 2 bases; bases with no gene match: 9. Here the CDR3 reads CASSLRDRGEIPNYGYTF. The CDR3, as DNA: TGTGCCAGCAGCTTAAGGGACAGGGGCGAAATTCCTAACTATGGCTACACCTTC.

The genes are TRBV18 and TRBJ2-6, with 12 bases matching TRBD1. This CDR3 region has 23 residues. With V trimmed by 3 bases and J by 2 bases, 20 bases remained unmatched. The germline V gene encodes CDR1 KGHSH and CDR2 LQKENI. The CDR3 is CASSPFLNPPTGTGGAGANVLTF. The DNA of the CDR3 is TGTGCCAGCTCACCCTTTTTAAATCCCCCCACCGGGACAGGGGGCGCTGGGGCCAACGTCCTGACTTTC.

The V call is TRBV21-1, the J call TRBJ2-2; TRBD1, the table's D call, was not compared with the DNA. TRBV21-1 is noted as a pseudogene. The CDR3 spans 19 residues. The CDR3 DNA reads as TGTGCCAGCACCCTCAGGGAAGGGGGAACAGGGATGGTTGGGGGGGAGCTGTTTTTT. Encoded protein: CASTLREGGTGMVGGELFF.

V and J are TRBV7-9 and TRBJ1-2; 8 bases map to TRBD1. Looked up from germline, CDR1 is SEHNR and CDR2 is FQNEAQ (reference sequence). The CDR3 contains 18 residues. Trimming at V came to 4 bases and at J to 6 bases, leaving 19 bases not matched to a gene. The CDR3 is CASSSLIVTADRADGYTF. The CDR3 bases are TGTGCCAGCAGCTCCCTTATAGTCACCGCGGACAGGGCGGATGGCTACACCTTC.

V and J are TRBV27 and TRBJ1-5; D may be TRBD1 (6 bases). From germline, CDR1 is MNHEY and CDR2 SMNVEV (reference sequence). The CDR3 loop spans 15 amino acids. The V gene lost 9 bases and the J gene lost 1 base, with 16 bases spanning the gap. In DNA, the CDR3 is TGTGCCAGTAAGTCCGCAGGGGCGAGCAATCAGCCCCAGCATTTT. It is translated as CASKSAGASNQPQHF.

The table lists this clone with a count of one. This rearrangement joins TRBV7-6 to TRBJ1-2; D is undetermined. V lost 5 bases and J lost 3, with 16 bases in between. The CDR3 is 15 amino acids. The germline V gene encodes CDR1 SGHVS and CDR2 FNYEAQ. CDR3 amino acids: CASSPVGVLDYGYTF. In DNA, the CDR3 is TGTGCCAGCAGCCCCGTCGGGGTATTGGACTATGGCTACACCTTC. Full variable domain (missing parts from reference TRBV7-6 and TRBJ1-2): GAGVSQSPRYKVTKRGQDVALRCDPISGHVSLYWYRQALGQGPEFLTYFNYEAQQDKSGLPNDRFSAERPEGSISTLTIQRTEQRDSAMYRCASSPVGVLDYGYTFGSGTRLTVV.

This clone was seen more than once but under ten times. The chain combines TRBV19 with TRBJ1-2, with unresolved D. Trimming pared 4 bases from V and 0 bases from J, leaving 15 bases between. Germline values: CDR1 LNHDA, CDR2 SQIVND (reference sequence). CDR3 length equals 16 residues. This CDR3 reads CASSTPRREANYGYTF. In nucleotides, the CDR3 is TGTGCCAGTAGTACCCCCCGGCGGGAGGCTAACTATGGCTACACCTTC.